Shown below are 29 T cell receptor beta chains from a single sample sequenced in a study of shared clonotypes between healthy human individuals. The protocol was immunoSEQ multiplex PCR, while the TCRdb copy is restricted to in-frame clones and leaves out a portion. Of hundreds of thousands of clones in the sample, roughly 70% are singletons; the top ten hold approximately 1.8%. The sequenced material came from memory CD4+ T cells sorted from blood. The subset was: CD45RA-negative fraction. The receptors stem from a woman under 40 in good health.

V usage is TRBV5-1 and J usage is TRBJ1-3; TRBD1 agrees at 11 bases. Germline V gives CDR1 SGHRS, CDR2 YFSETQ. The junction had 6 bases not matched to a gene; V was cut back by 4 bases and J by 0 bases. The CDR3 has 17 residues. CDR3 in DNA: TGCGCCAGCAGCAATGGACAGGGGGCCGGCTCTGGAAACACCATATATTTT. Residues: CASSNGQGAGSGNTIYF.

The gene calls are TRBV10-3 and TRBJ2-3, with 8 bases fitting TRBD1. This CDR3 contains 15 residues. CDR1 and CDR2 from the germline V gene are ENHRY and SYGVKD. V lost 6 bases to trimming and J lost 2 bases; unmatched junction nucleotides: 7. The CDR3 bases are TGTGCCATCAGACTTGGACAGGGCTACACAGATACGCAGTATTTT. As protein: CAIRLGQGYTDTQYF.

The chain combines TRBV10-3 with TRBJ2-1; D not certain. The germline gives CDR1 ENHRY, CDR2 SYGVKD. This CDR3 comprises 17 residues. Trimming removed 4 bases at V and 1 base at J, with 17 bases between. The CDR3 DNA follows: TGTGCCATCAGTGGAGTTAGCAGAGCGACATCCTACAATGAGCAGTTCTTC. It yields the protein CAISGVSRATSYNEQFF.

This clone was picked up one time. The chain joins TRBV11-1 to TRBJ2-2; TRBD2 is a possible D gene (6 bases). V was shortened by 4 bases and J by 4 bases, with 19 bases between the two germline ends. The CDR3 loop spans 17 amino acids. The germline CDR1 and CDR2 sequences are SGHAT and FQDESV (reference sequence). The CDR3 loop reads CASSSNLLAEATGELFF. The CDR3, as DNA: TGTGCCAGCAGCTCCAACCTACTAGCAGAGGCCACCGGGGAGCTGTTTTTT.

This chain uses TRBV4-2 with TRBJ1-1; 7 bases fit TRBD1. Per the germline V gene, CDR1 is LGHNA and CDR2 is YNFKEQ. The CDR3 extends over 16 amino acids. The ends lost 0 bases at V and 4 bases at J; junction bases unmatched: 8. The DNA of the CDR3 is TGTGCCAGCAGCCAAGATCTAGGTCAGGGGGGCACTGAAGCTTTCTTT. The encoded protein is CASSQDLGQGGTEAFF.

This chain links TRBV6-1 with TRBJ2-5; 7 bases fit TRBD1. Germline V gene data show CDR1 as MNHNS and CDR2 as SASEGT. The V segment lost 4 bases and the J segment 5 bases; nucleotides outside the gene matches: 7. The CDR3 has 14 residues. The CDR3 DNA follows: TGTGCCAGCAGTGTAACAGGGGAATGGGAGACCCAGTACTTC. Its protein is CASSVTGEWETQYF.

This chain links TRBV14 with TRBJ2-2; 8 bases line up with TRBD2. This CDR3 spans 14 amino acids. With V trimmed by 4 bases and J by 7 bases, 5 bases remained unmatched. The germline gives CDR1 SGHDN, CDR2 FVKESK. The CDR3 DNA reads as TGTGCCAGCAGCCTAGTAACTAGCGGCGGGGAGCTGTTTTTT. Translated: CASSLVTSGGELFF.

The chain employs TRBV25-1 and TRBJ2-1; 12 positions match TRBD1. The CDR3 has 14 residues. J gave up 6 bases and V 6 bases, and 3 bases lay outside the gene matches. Germline V gene lookup returns CDR1 MGHDK and CDR2 SYGVNS. This CDR3 reads CASRTGQGANEQFF. Written as DNA, the CDR3 is TGTGCCAGCAGAACGGGACAGGGGGCCAATGAGCAGTTCTTC.

J is TRBJ2-5 and V is TRBV11-1; D gene unclear. V lost 2 bases to trimming and J lost 2 bases, with 6 bases between them. Germline V gene lookup returns CDR1 SGHAT and CDR2 FQDESV (reference sequence). The CDR3 contains 13 residues. The CDR3 loop reads CASSLQTQETQYF. The CDR3 region has the DNA TGTGCCAGCAGCTTACAGACTCAAGAGACCCAGTACTTC.

The V call is TRBV30, the J call TRBJ1-2; unclear D gene. V was shortened by 0 bases and J by 3 bases, with 14 bases between the two germline ends. From germline, CDR1 is GTSNPN and CDR2 SVGIG (reference sequence). CDR3 size: 15 residues. The CDR3 nucleotides read TGTGCCTGGAGTGTCCCGGCCCTAGACCACTATGGCTACACCTTC. Translating gives CAWSVPALDHYGYTF.

This chain joins TRBV7-9 and TRBJ2-1; 10 bases agree with TRBD2. V shed 4 bases, J shed 5 bases, and the junction held 5 bases outside the gene matches. The CDR3 is 15 residues long. Germline assignment: CDR1 SEHNR and CDR2 FQNEAQ (reference sequence). CDR3 sequence reads: CASSWGLARNNEQFF. CDR3 nucleotides: TGTGCCAGCAGCTGGGGACTAGCGCGGAACAATGAGCAGTTCTTC.

The chain employs TRBV4-1 and TRBJ2-7; D remains unclear. The CDR3 covers 15 residues. V was pared by 1 base and J by 9 bases, with 19 bases between. Germline assignment: CDR1 MGHRA and CDR2 YSYEKL. The CDR3 spells CASSQVRSSQGLQYF. In DNA form, the CDR3 reads TGCGCCAGCAGCCAAGTACGGTCTTCACAAGGCCTGCAGTACTTC.

This chain uses TRBV19 with TRBJ2-1; 9 bases are shared with TRBD2. This CDR3 contains 18 residues. Germline trimming cut 5 bases from V and 0 bases from J; bases unmatched to any gene: 11. Germline assignment: CDR1 LNHDA and CDR2 SQIVND (reference sequence). The CDR3 region is CASSPWGSGRPSYNEQFF. For the CDR3, the DNA is TGTGCCAGTAGTCCTTGGGGTAGCGGGAGACCCTCCTACAATGAGCAGTTCTTC.

The chain combines TRBV5-1 with TRBJ2-1, with a possible D match to TRBD2 (5 bases). The CDR3 contains 16 residues. Germline V gene lookup returns CDR1 SGHRS and CDR2 YFSETQ. V gave up 0 bases and J gave up 3 bases, with 13 bases separating them. CDR3: CASSLEVGVDYNEQFF. CDR3 coding DNA: TGCGCCAGCAGCTTGGAGGTGGGAGTCGACTACAATGAGCAGTTCTTC.

CDR3 region: CASSLKTSGSGTDTQYF. For the CDR3, the DNA is TGCGCCAGCAGCTTGAAAACAAGCGGGAGTGGAACAGATACGCAGTATTTT. The chain uses TRBV5-1 and TRBJ2-3, with TRBD2 identical over 8 bases. V dropped 1 base and J dropped 3; count of bases not matched to a gene: 10. The V gene's germline CDR1 is SGHRS and CDR2 YFSETQ. The CDR3 has 17 residues.

This rearrangement joins TRBV6-1 to TRBJ1-5, with D possibly TRBD1 on 6 matching bases. The germline V and J ends were trimmed by 6 bases and 3 bases, with 12 bases remaining between them. Germline CDR1 is MNHNS and CDR2 is SASEGT. This CDR3 region has 14 residues. CDR3 sequence: CASRVDSFNQPQHF. In nucleotides, the CDR3 is TGTGCCAGCAGAGTGGACAGCTTCAATCAGCCCCAGCATTTT.

This clone was found many times. The V call is TRBV2, the J call TRBJ1-2; 9 bases match TRBD1. CDR1 is SNHLY, CDR2 FYNNEI, per germline. This CDR3 comprises 16 residues. Trimming removed 2 bases from V and 3 bases from J; junction bases left unmatched: 7. DNA of the CDR3: TGTGCCAGCAGTGAACTTACAGGGGGCAGTGACTATGGCTACACCTTC. Protein: CASSELTGGSDYGYTF. The full variable domain, completed using reference TRBV2 and TRBJ1-2, is EPEVTQTPSHQVTQMGQEVILRCVPISNHLYFYWYRQILGQKVEFLVSFYNNEISEKSEIFDDQFSVERPDGSNFTLKIRSTKLEDSAMYFCASSELTGGSDYGYTFGSGTRLTVV.

This clone was recorded only once. The J gene is TRBJ2-7, the V gene TRBV28, with D uncertain. Germline V gene data show CDR1 as MDHEN and CDR2 as SYDVKM. V was cut by 1 base and J by 0 bases, with 1 base left in between. The CDR3 has 12 residues. The CDR3 DNA sequence: TGTGCCAGCAGTTTATACTCCTACGAGCAGTACTTC. Its translation is CASSLYSYEQYF.

The chain combines TRBV5-1 with TRBJ2-7, with D tentatively TRBD1 (5 bases). Trimming cost V 4 bases and J 1 base, with 6 bases left between them. The V gene's germline CDR1 is SGHRS and CDR2 YFSETQ. The CDR3 sequence is 12 residues long. CDR3 DNA: TGCGCCAGCAGCAGACAGTCCTACGAGCAGTACTTC. Its protein product is CASSRQSYEQYF.

This chain uses TRBV4-1 with TRBJ2-1; TRBD2 is a possible D gene (6 bases). Trimming removed 4 bases at V and 8 bases at J, with 15 bases between. Germline V lookup: CDR1 MGHRA, CDR2 YSYEKL. The CDR3 sequence is 14 residues long. Written as DNA, the CDR3 is TGCGCCAGCAGCCTTATGGGGACTCCCCATGAGCAGTTCTTC. Protein sequence: CASSLMGTPHEQFF.

V is TRBV7-2 and J is TRBJ1-1, with D perhaps matching TRBD1 (6 bases). This CDR3 has 14 residues. Germline CDR1 is SGHTA and CDR2 is FQGNSA. Trimming left V 4 bases short and J 5 bases short, with 14 bases between. The CDR3 loop reads CASSCTGNKTEAFF. The CDR3, as DNA: TGTGCCAGCAGCTGCACAGGGAATAAGACTGAAGCTTTCTTT.

V usage is TRBV6-6 and J usage is TRBJ1-5; D might be TRBD1 (6 bases). The germline V gene encodes CDR1 MNHNY and CDR2 SVGAGI (reference sequence). This CDR3 has 14 residues. V was shortened by 6 bases and J by 6 bases, with 15 bases between the two germline ends. CDR3 DNA sequence: TGTGCCAGCAGACTTTCACAGGGAGGTCAGCCCCAGCATTTT. Protein sequence: CASRLSQGGQPQHF.

This clone was seen only a few times. Here the CDR3 reads CASSPPYGFSDTEAFF. The CDR3 DNA follows: TGTGCCAGCAGCCCACCCTATGGGTTCTCGGACACTGAAGCTTTCTTT. This chain uses TRBV7-9 with TRBJ1-1; D gene uncertain. The CDR3 runs to 16 residues. The ends were cut back, 5 bases at V and 3 bases at J, with 19 bases in the middle. The germline V gene encodes CDR1 SEHNR and CDR2 FQNEAQ (reference sequence).

This clone was counted between two and nine times. The gene calls are TRBV9 and TRBJ2-3, with D possibly matching TRBD2 (6 bases). Germline CDR1 is SGDLS and CDR2 is YYNGEE. Trimming shortened V by 4 bases and J by 1 base, and 13 bases separated the two germline ends. The length of the CDR3 is 15 residues. CDR3: CASSSGTLGTDTQYF. Written as DNA, the CDR3 is TGTGCCAGCAGCTCCGGGACTTTGGGCACAGATACGCAGTATTTT.

This chain connects TRBV14 to TRBJ2-1; no definite D call. V was clipped by 0 bases and J by 9 bases, with 15 bases between them. Germline V lookup: CDR1 SGHDN, CDR2 FVKESK. The CDR3 has 15 residues. The CDR3 DNA sequence: TGTGCCAGCAGCCAAGATTGGGGTAGTAGGAGTGAGCAGTTCTTC. Amino acid sequence: CASSQDWGSRSEQFF.

The V call is TRBV5-1, the J call TRBJ2-7, with 8 bases that match TRBD2. The V gene end was trimmed by 7 bases and the J gene end by 4 bases; junction bases not matched to a gene: 13. The germline CDR1 and CDR2 sequences are SGHRS and YFSETQ. The CDR3 totals 15 residues. CDR3 in DNA: TGCGCCAGCCACCCTACAGCGGGAGTTCTTTACGAGCAGTACTTC. Translated: CASHPTAGVLYEQYF.

V is TRBV6-1 and J is TRBJ2-7; perhaps D is TRBD1 or TRBD2 (5 bases each). CDR1 and CDR2 (germline): MNHNS, SASEGT. V was clipped by 5 bases and J by 7 bases, with 15 bases between them. The CDR3 is 13 residues long. The CDR3 nucleotides read TGTGCCAGCAGTTCGGGACCGGCCAGGGAGCAGTACTTC. Encoded protein: CASSSGPAREQYF.

The J gene is TRBJ2-7, the V gene TRBV28, with D possibly TRBD2 on 6 matching bases. Trimming took off 7 bases at V and 0 bases at J, with 19 bases between the two ends. Germline CDR1 is MDHEN and CDR2 is SYDVKM. This CDR3 region has 16 residues. The CDR3 coding sequence is TGTGCCAGCAAACAGTCGGGACTCGCGAGCTCCTACGAGCAGTACTTC. Protein product: CASKQSGLASSYEQYF.

The chain combines TRBV6-5 with TRBJ1-5; tentatively, D is TRBD1 (5 bases). CDR1 MNHEY and CDR2 SVGAGI come from the germline V gene. This CDR3 has 15 residues. Trimming took 0 bases from V and 3 from J, leaving 9 bases between them. This CDR3 is CASSYSGVFNQPQHF. CDR3 nucleotides: TGTGCCAGCAGTTACTCGGGGGTGTTCAATCAGCCCCAGCATTTT.